Presented here are 30 T cell receptor beta chains from one specimen sequenced in a study of cytomegalovirus exposure and HLA in healthy donors. Here immunoSEQ multiplex PCR was the method, and the copy in TCRdb shows in-frame clones only, minus some. Of a few hundred thousand clones in the sample, over 75% were seen once. The source material was PBMCs. The receptors here all came from a man between 18 and 35 years old in good health and CMV-seropositive.

The rearrangement joins TRBV28 to TRBJ1-2; TRBD1 is a possible D gene (5 bases). The germline CDR1 and CDR2 sequences are MDHEN and SYDVKM. V dropped 5 bases and J dropped 4 bases, with 17 bases sitting between them. This CDR3 is 15 amino acids long. CDR3 region: CASSIPRIDSYGYTF. Written as DNA, the CDR3 is TGTGCCAGCAGTATACCTAGAATCGACAGCTATGGCTACACCTTC.

About this clone itself: It is unclear where the CDR3 begins or ends on the DNA, so no DNA is shown, and the CDR3 is as TCRdb lists it. The CDR3 sequence: CAISETAVGQGTHEYF. The chain combines TRBV10-3 with TRBJ2-7; the D call of TRBD1 is as the table states it, not checked on the DNA. The V gene's germline CDR1 is ENHRY and CDR2 SYGVKD. The CDR3 is made up of 16 amino acids, end residues included.

V and J are TRBV7-2 and TRBJ2-7; the D is unclear. Germline V gives CDR1 SGHTA, CDR2 FQGNSA. The CDR3 length is 14 residues. V was cut by 5 bases and J by 4 bases, with 15 bases left in between. CDR3 DNA sequence: TGTGCCAGCAGCCCCTCCACGAACTTTTACGAGCAGTACTTC. The encoded protein is CASSPSTNFYEQYF.

This chain uses TRBV6-1 with TRBJ2-5; D is ambiguous. Trimming stripped 3 bases from V and 8 bases from J, with 7 bases between. The CDR3 length is 11 residues. The germline CDR1 and CDR2 sequences are MNHNS and SASEGT. For the CDR3, the DNA is TGTGCCAGCAGTGACTATAGTACCCAGTACTTC. This encodes CASSDYSTQYF.

The J gene is TRBJ2-1, the V gene TRBV28; 10 nucleotides line up with TRBD1. The V segment lost 4 bases and the J segment 3 bases; nucleotides outside the gene matches: 12. The CDR3 sequence is 18 residues long. CDR1 MDHEN and CDR2 SYDVKM come from the germline V gene. The CDR3 DNA reads TGTGCCAGCAGTTCCAGGACAGGGGGGAGTCGGGGCTACAATGAGCAGTTCTTC. This encodes CASSSRTGGSRGYNEQFF.

This clone was counted a single time. The rearrangement uses TRBV4-1 and TRBJ2-5; D is unresolved. V lost 2 bases, J lost 4 bases, and 14 bases lay in between. The CDR3 contains 15 residues. Germline V gene data show CDR1 as MGHRA and CDR2 as YSYEKL. CDR3 nucleotide sequence: TGCGCCAGCAGCCAACGTCCGGAGTATGGAGAGACCCAGTACTTC. Its protein is CASSQRPEYGETQYF.

The chain couples TRBV29-1 to TRBJ2-7; 15 nucleotides match TRBD2. Germline V CDR1 and CDR2: SQVTM, ANQGSEA. The J segment lost 3 bases and the V segment lost 5 bases, leaving 17 bases of the junction unmatched. The CDR3 loop spans 19 amino acids. CDR3 protein: CSVPTAGTSGRIGFYEQYF. The CDR3 DNA reads as TGCAGCGTTCCTACAGCAGGGACTAGCGGGAGGATCGGCTTCTACGAGCAGTACTTC.

This clone was seen only once. The V gene is TRBV29-1, the J gene TRBJ2-1; the match to TRBD2 covers 9 bases. This CDR3 is built from 16 residues. CDR1 is SQVTM and CDR2 is ANQGSEA in the germline V gene. V lost 0 bases and J lost 7; bases outside the gene matches: 10. The CDR3 loop is CSVEEGVAGAYNEQFF. For the CDR3, the DNA is TGCAGCGTTGAAGAAGGGGTAGCGGGAGCGTATAATGAGCAGTTCTTC.

V gene TRBV5-4 combines with J gene TRBJ2-3; 8 nucleotides agree with TRBD1. V shed 1 base and J 7 bases; nucleotides not matched to a gene: 8. The CDR3 totals 15 residues. In germline, CDR1 is SGHNT, CDR2 YYREEE (reference sequence). This chain's CDR3 is CASSLSGQGMYTQYF. In nucleotides, the CDR3 is TGTGCCAGCAGCTTGTCTGGACAGGGAATGTATACGCAGTATTTT.

This clone came up once. The chain links TRBV7-2 to TRBJ2-5; 7 bases map to TRBD1. This CDR3 is built from 16 residues. Germline CDR1 SGHTA, CDR2 FQGNSA. V was pared by 3 bases and J by 2 bases, with 9 bases of the junction left unmatched. This CDR3 reads CASSFSRGGGQETQYF. Written as DNA, the CDR3 is TGTGCCAGCAGCTTCTCCAGAGGGGGCGGGCAAGAGACCCAGTACTTC.

CDR3 DNA: TGTGCCAGCAGGAGATCTACCGAATATAACACCGGGGAGCTGTTTTTT. Translating it yields CASRRSTEYNTGELFF. This chain connects TRBV2 to TRBJ2-2, with D unresolved. The V gene lost 6 bases and the J gene lost 2 bases, with 16 bases spanning the gap. This CDR3 contains 16 residues. The germline gives CDR1 SNHLY, CDR2 FYNNEI. Together with reference TRBV2 and TRBJ2-2, the CDR3 gives the full variable domain: EPEVTQTPSHQVTQMGQEVILRCVPISNHLYFYWYRQILGQKVEFLVSFYNNEISEKSEIFDDQFSVERPDGSNFTLKIRSTKLEDSAMYFCASRRSTEYNTGELFFGEGSRLTVL.

The chain recombines TRBV5-4 with TRBJ1-2, with a possible D match to TRBD1 (5 bases). V gave up 0 bases and J gave up 8 bases, with 17 bases separating them. This CDR3 has 15 residues. Germline CDR1 is SGHNT and CDR2 is YYREEE (reference sequence). The CDR3 DNA is TGTGCCAGCAGCTTGGGAGGTCAGGGAGATCGGGGCTACACCTTC. It specifies CASSLGGQGDRGYTF. The full variable domain, with the rest looked up from reference TRBV5-4 and TRBJ1-2, is ETGVTQSPTHLIKTRGQQVTLRCSSQSGHNTVSWYQQALGQGPQFIFQYYREEENGRGNFPPRFSGLQFPNYSSELNVNALELDDSALYLCASSLGGQGDRGYTFGSGTRLTVV.

The gene calls are TRBV18 and TRBJ1-2; D unresolved. This CDR3 has 15 residues. The V end was cut by 3 bases, the J end by 4 bases, with 15 bases between. Germline CDR1 is KGHSH and CDR2 is LQKENI. The chain's CDR3 is CASSPAAQYSYGYTF. CDR3 nucleotides: TGTGCCAGCTCACCGGCGGCTCAGTACAGCTATGGCTACACCTTC.

This rearrangement joins TRBV5-6 to TRBJ2-7; the D gene is possibly TRBD2 (6 bases). CDR3 length: 16 amino acids. The V gene's germline CDR1 is SGHDT and CDR2 YYEEEE. The V gene lost 0 bases and the J gene lost 3 bases, with 16 bases spanning the gap. The CDR3, as DNA: TGTGCCAGCAGCTTGGCCGGTAGCGGAGCGATCTACGAGCAGTACTTC. Translation: CASSLAGSGAIYEQYF.

The J gene is TRBJ1-3, the V gene TRBV6-1, with D tentatively TRBD1 (5 bases). This CDR3 is built from 17 residues. Trimming removed 4 bases from V and 4 bases from J, with 20 bases in between. The germline V gene encodes CDR1 MNHNS and CDR2 SASEGT. This CDR3 reads CASSAGRTQGVGNTIYF. The DNA of the CDR3 is TGTGCCAGCAGTGCCGGGCGAACTCAGGGAGTGGGAAACACCATATATTTT.

A remark on this clone: Distinct nucleotide sequences in the sample also encode this CDR3. The rearrangement joins TRBV27 to TRBJ2-3, with TRBD1 matching 7 bases. The CDR3 contains 14 residues. CDR1 and CDR2 from the germline V gene are MNHEY and SMNVEV (reference sequence). The J segment lost 4 bases and the V segment lost 2 bases, leaving 3 bases of the junction unmatched. This chain's CDR3 is CASSLGQGADTQYF. Here the CDR3 DNA reads TGTGCCAGCAGTTTAGGGCAGGGGGCAGATACGCAGTATTTT.

The rearrangement uses TRBV21-1 and TRBJ1-5; TRBD1 is the table's D call, not checked against the DNA. TRBV21-1 is a documented pseudogene. The CDR3 has 16 residues. The CDR3 loop reads CASSNRDRGRWQPQHF. The CDR3 DNA follows: TGTGCCAGCAGCAACCGGGACAGGGGTCGTTGGCAGCCCCAGCATTTT.

The V and J genes are TRBV10-3 and TRBJ2-1; the D is unclear. V lost 11 bases and J lost 4, with 9 bases in between. Germline V gene data show CDR1 as ENHRY and CDR2 as SYGVKD. The CDR3 is 11 amino acids. The CDR3 sequence is CAVYSYNEQFF. The CDR3 nucleotides are TGTGCCGTATACTCGTACAATGAGCAGTTCTTC.

The chain joins TRBV25-1 to TRBJ2-7; D possibly uses TRBD1 or TRBD2 (5 bases each). V lost 4 bases, J lost 9 bases, and 16 bases lay in between. This CDR3 is 13 amino acids long. Per the germline V gene, CDR1 is MGHDK and CDR2 is SYGVNS. The CDR3 region is CASSVDGARGQYF. The CDR3 DNA is TGTGCCAGCAGTGTGGACGGGGCAAGGGGGCAGTACTTC.

The chain is built from TRBV5-1 and TRBJ2-7, with 7 positions matching TRBD1. V lost 6 bases and J lost 5; bases outside the gene matches: 8. The CDR3 has 13 amino acids. In germline, CDR1 is SGHRS, CDR2 YFSETQ. The CDR3 is CASTRDSDHEQYF. The CDR3 DNA reads TGCGCCAGCACCCGGGACAGCGACCACGAGCAGTACTTC. The variable domain in full, completed from reference TRBV5-1 and TRBJ2-7, reads KAGVTQTPRYLIKTRGQQVTLSCSPISGHRSVSWYQQTPGQGLQFLFEYFSETQRNKGNFPGRFSGRQFSNSRSEMNVSTLELGDSALYLCASTRDSDHEQYFGPGTRLTVT.

V is TRBV21-1 and J is TRBJ2-7; TRBD2 reflects the table's D call only, with no check against the DNA. TRBV21-1 is described as a pseudogene. This CDR3 region has 19 residues. The DNA of the CDR3 is TGTGCCAGCAGCATCCAAGACCTCGGACTAGCGGAAGACCCTTACGAGCAGTACTTC. Its protein product is CASSIQDLGLAEDPYEQYF.

This chain uses TRBV30 with TRBJ2-1, with TRBD1 matching 7 bases. Germline V CDR1 and CDR2: GTSNPN, SVGIG (reference sequence). The V gene end was trimmed by 2 bases and the J gene end by 5 bases; junction bases not matched to a gene: 15. The CDR3 has 17 residues. The CDR3 sequence: CAWSTIRGTALNNEQFF. The CDR3 DNA follows: TGTGCCTGGAGTACCATAAGAGGGACAGCCCTAAACAATGAGCAGTTCTTC.

The gene calls are TRBV6-1 and TRBJ2-1; unclear D gene. Trimming shortened V by 4 bases and J by 4 bases, and 8 bases separated the two germline ends. The germline gives CDR1 MNHNS, CDR2 SASEGT. The CDR3 totals 13 residues. In nucleotides, the CDR3 is TGTGCCAGCAGTGCAGGCGGATACAATGAGCAGTTCTTC. Translating gives CASSAGGYNEQFF.

The chain uses TRBV9 and TRBJ1-3, with a tentative D call TRBD1 (6 bases). V lost 3 bases, J lost 6 bases, and 16 bases lay in between. Germline lookup yields CDR1 SGDLS and CDR2 YYNGEE. The CDR3 contains 15 residues. CDR3 region: CASSDQAGGENTIYF. The DNA for the CDR3 is TGTGCCAGCAGCGACCAAGCTGGGGGCGAAAACACCATATATTTT.

The rearrangement links TRBV18 to TRBJ1-5; 7 bases map to TRBD1. The CDR3 has 15 amino acids. The germline V gene encodes CDR1 KGHSH and CDR2 LQKENI. The V segment lost 6 bases and the J segment 0 bases; nucleotides outside the gene matches: 5. The CDR3 region is CASSPTGNSNQPQHF. For the CDR3, the DNA is TGTGCCAGCTCGCCGACAGGGAATAGCAATCAGCCCCAGCATTTT.

The V gene is TRBV2, the J gene TRBJ1-1; weak D call: TRBD1 (6 bases). Germline values: CDR1 SNHLY, CDR2 FYNNEI. The CDR3 has 15 residues. The V gene lost 5 bases and the J gene lost 4 bases, with 17 bases spanning the gap. The DNA of the CDR3 is TGTGCCAGCAGTCGCCGGGACCGGGGGCGCACTGAAGCTTTCTTT. Its protein product is CASSRRDRGRTEAFF.

The rearrangement uses TRBV11-2 and TRBJ2-7, with D perhaps matching TRBD1 or TRBD2 (6 bases each). The CDR3 contains 16 residues. V lost 1 base and J lost 3, with 16 bases in between. Germline CDR1 is SGHAT and CDR2 is FQNNGV. CDR3 DNA: TGTGCCAGCAGCTTAGGGGGGGCACAAAGAGGCTACGAGCAGTACTTC. Protein sequence: CASSLGGAQRGYEQYF.

CDR3 nucleotide sequence: TGTGCCAGCAGTTACTCGAGACCGGTGAGTGAAGCTTTCTTT. It translates to CASSYSRPVSEAFF. V is TRBV6-5 and J is TRBJ1-1; D unresolved. Germline-derived CDR1 and CDR2 are MNHEY and SVGAGI. CDR3 length equals 14 residues. The ends were cut back, 0 bases at V and 7 bases at J, with 12 bases in the middle.

This clone was counted once. V is TRBV7-9 and J is TRBJ2-3; possibly TRBD1 for D (5 bases). The CDR3 sequence is 13 residues long. Germline CDR1 is SEHNR and CDR2 is FQNEAQ (reference sequence). Trimming took 5 bases from V and 3 from J, leaving 9 bases between them. The DNA of the CDR3 is TGTGCCAGCAGCCCGACAGCTACAGATACGCAGTATTTT. Amino acid sequence: CASSPTATDTQYF.

The V gene is TRBV19, the J gene TRBJ2-1; 8 nucleotides line up with TRBD2. Looked up from germline, CDR1 is LNHDA and CDR2 is SQIVND (reference sequence). Unmatched junction bases numbered 12, after V lost 6 bases and J lost 8 bases. The CDR3 contains 15 residues. CDR3 sequence (DNA): TGTGCCAGTAGCGCTCCGGGACTAGGGAGCGATGAGCAGTTCTTC. Translated, it gives CASSAPGLGSDEQFF.